This record looks at one T cell receptor beta chain sequence and its context. The TCR library protocol was used to attach unique molecular identifiers. These identifiers were attached to individual cDNA molecules. TCRdb fed the 5' RACE reads into MiXCR, producing one record per CDR3 protein. The repertoire consists of just over 95,000 distinct CDR3 sequences, with roughly 9.6% occurring once and the leading ten covering around 4.7%. CDR3 size: 13 residues. The germline V and J ends were trimmed by 3 bases and 2 bases, with 7 bases remaining between them. The germline gives CDR1 MGHRA, CDR2 YSYEKL. This record belongs to a study of early T cells in non-severe SARS-CoV-2 infection.

The sample was whole blood. This TCR was sampled from an adult who was a healthcare worker with PCR-confirmed SARS-CoV-2 infection or an uninfected control (not recorded which). This chain connects TRBV4-1 to TRBJ1-2; no firm D call. The CDR3 DNA is TGCGCCAGCAGCCAGGACGGGAACTATGGCTACACCTTC. Its translation: CASSQDGNYGYTF.